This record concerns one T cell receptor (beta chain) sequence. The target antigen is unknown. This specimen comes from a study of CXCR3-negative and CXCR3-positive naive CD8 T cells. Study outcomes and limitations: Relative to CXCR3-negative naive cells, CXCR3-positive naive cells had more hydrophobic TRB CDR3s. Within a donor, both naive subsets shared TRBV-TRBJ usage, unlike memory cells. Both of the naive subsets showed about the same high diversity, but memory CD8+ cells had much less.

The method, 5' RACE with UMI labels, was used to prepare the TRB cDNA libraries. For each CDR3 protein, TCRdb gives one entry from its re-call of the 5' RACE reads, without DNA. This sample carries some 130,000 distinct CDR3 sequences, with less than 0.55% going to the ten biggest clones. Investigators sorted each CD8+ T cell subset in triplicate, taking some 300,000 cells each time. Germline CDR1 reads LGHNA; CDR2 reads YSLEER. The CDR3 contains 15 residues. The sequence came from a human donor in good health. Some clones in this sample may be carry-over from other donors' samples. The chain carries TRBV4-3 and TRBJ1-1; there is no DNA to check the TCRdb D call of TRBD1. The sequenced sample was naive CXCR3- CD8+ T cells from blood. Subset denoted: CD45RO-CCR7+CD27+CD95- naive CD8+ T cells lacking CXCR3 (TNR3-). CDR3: CASSQTETGATEAFF.